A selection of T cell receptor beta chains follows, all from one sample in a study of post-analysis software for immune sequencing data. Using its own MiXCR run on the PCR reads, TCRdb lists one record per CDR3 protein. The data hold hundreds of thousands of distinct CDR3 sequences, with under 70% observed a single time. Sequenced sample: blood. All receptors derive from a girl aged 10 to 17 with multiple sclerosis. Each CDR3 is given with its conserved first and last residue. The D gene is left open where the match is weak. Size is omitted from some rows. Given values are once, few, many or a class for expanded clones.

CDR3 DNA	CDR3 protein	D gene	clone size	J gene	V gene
TGTGCCAGCAGGGTCGCGGCTGGGGCCAACGTCCTGACTTTC	CASRVAAGANVLTF	.	few	TRBJ2-6	TRBV2
TGTGCCAGCAGCTTCCGGGACAGGGGACGTTCGGAGACCCAGTACTTC	CASSFRDRGRSETQYF	TRBD1	.	TRBJ2-5	TRBV11-2
TGTGCCAGCAGCTTAGGGCAGGGCCAGTACTTC	CASSLGQGQYF	.	few	TRBJ2-5	TRBV7-8
TGTGCCAGCAGTACGGGGATTAGCAATCAGCCCCAGGATTTT	CASSTGISNQPQDF	.	.	TRBJ1-5	TRBV6-5
TGCGCCAGCAGCTTGGCCCATGTTAAGCGGGAGGGCCCAGGCGAGCAGTACTTC	CASSLAHVKREGPGEQYF	TRBD2	once	TRBJ2-7	TRBV5-1
TGTGCCGCGTCGGACAGACTCTACGAGCAGTACTTC	CAASDRLYEQYF	.	.	TRBJ2-7	TRBV6-6
TGCGCCAGCAGCCAGACCGGGACTCCTGTTATTTATGGCTACACCTTC	CASSQTGTPVIYGYTF	.	few	TRBJ1-2	TRBV4-1
TGTGCCAGCAGTGAATCCGGGATGCCGATGGGGGCCAACGTCCTGACTTTC	CASSESGMPMGANVLTF	.	.	TRBJ2-6	TRBV6-1
TGTGCCAGCAGTTTGAGGCAGGGGAATTCCTATGGCTACACCTTC	CASSLRQGNSYGYTF	.	few	TRBJ1-2	TRBV12-3/TRBV12-4
TGCGCCAGCAGCTTGGGAGAGGGACTAGCCAAAAACATTCAGTACTTC	CASSLGEGLAKNIQYF	.	.	TRBJ2-4	TRBV5-1
TGCGCCAGCAGCCAAGGACCCGGGGAGTTTAGGGAAAAACTGTTTTTT	CASSQGPGEFREKLFF	.	few	TRBJ1-4	TRBV5-1
TGCAGTGCTAGAGGGCTGGGCAATGAGCAGTTCTTC	CSARGLGNEQFF	.	few	TRBJ2-1	TRBV20-1
TGTGCCAGCACCGGACAGGGGGCCGTAGGAAGGGAGACCCAGTACTTC	CASTGQGAVGRETQYF	TRBD1	.	TRBJ2-5	TRBV7-9